Following are 30 T cell receptor beta chains from one sample sequenced in a study of post-analysis software for immune sequencing data. Overall study results and limits: Compared with controls, patients had more of 4 to 6 TRBV segments, including TRBV5-6, TRBV5-1 and TRBV20-1.

These receptors lack a known antigen. cDNA libraries for TCR beta contained unique molecular identifiers. MiXCR, applied by TCRdb to the PCR reads, yields one record per CDR3 protein. This sample yields 550,000 to 700,000 distinct CDR3 sequences, of which around 40% are seen a single time; over 1.5% belongs to the top ten. Sequencing input: blood. These TCRs come from a girl between 10 and 17 years old with multiple sclerosis.

The table lists this clonotype with many counts. The genes are TRBV20-1 and TRBJ2-1, with D possibly being TRBD2 (6 bases). There are 13 residues in the CDR3. Trimming pared 3 bases from V and 5 bases from J, leaving 11 bases between. In germline, CDR1 is DFQATT, CDR2 SNEGSKA (reference sequence). CDR3 sequence: CSASRDWNNEQFF. In nucleotides, the CDR3 is TGCAGTGCTAGCCGGGACTGGAACAATGAGCAGTTCTTC.

A few counts support this clonotype. The chain recombines TRBV6-4 with TRBJ2-3; D unresolved. V dropped 5 bases and J dropped 0 bases, with 9 bases sitting between them. Germline CDR1 is MRHNA and CDR2 is SNTAGT. The CDR3 is 14 amino acids. The CDR3 loop is CASSPLPSTDTQYF. For the CDR3, the DNA is TGTGCCAGCAGTCCCCTACCTAGCACAGATACGCAGTATTTT.

This clonotype has just a few counts. The chain combines TRBV4-1 with TRBJ2-5, with 11 bases aligning to TRBD2. V dropped 4 bases and J dropped 5; count of bases not matched to a gene: 6. Germline assignment: CDR1 MGHRA and CDR2 YSYEKL. The CDR3 consists of 15 residues. CDR3 region: CASSPRGLAEETQYF. CDR3 sequence (DNA): TGCGCCAGCAGCCCCAGGGGACTAGCGGAGGAGACCCAGTACTTC.

This clonotype appeared once. The chain links TRBV5-1 to TRBJ2-5, with 7 bases fitting TRBD1. V lost 0 bases and J lost 4; bases outside the gene matches: 9. The CDR3 extends over 16 amino acids. CDR1 SGHRS and CDR2 YFSETQ come from the germline V gene. The CDR3 is CASSLEETGLLETQYF. The CDR3 DNA is TGCGCCAGCAGCTTGGAGGAGACAGGGCTGTTAGAGACCCAGTACTTC.

This clonotype was detected once. The chain employs TRBV11-2 and TRBJ2-7; the match to TRBD1 covers 7 bases. Germline trimming cut 3 bases from V and 2 bases from J; bases unmatched to any gene: 7. The V gene's germline CDR1 is SGHAT and CDR2 FQNNGV. This CDR3 contains 15 residues. The CDR3 is CASSLTGSFPYEQYF. DNA of the CDR3: TGTGCCAGCAGCTTGACAGGGTCTTTCCCCTACGAGCAGTACTTC.

The table lists this clonotype with a few counts. The chain carries TRBV7-2 and TRBJ2-7; D is ambiguous. Trimming cost V 5 bases and J 3 bases, with 14 bases left between them. This CDR3 has 14 amino acids. CDR1 and CDR2 (germline): SGHTA, FQGNSA. The CDR3 sequence: CASSPLRMSYEQYF. The CDR3 DNA is TGTGCCAGCAGCCCTTTGAGGATGAGCTACGAGCAGTACTTC.

V usage is TRBV7-2 and J usage is TRBJ2-5, with a possible D match to TRBD1 (5 bases). This CDR3 has 15 amino acids. Germline V lookup: CDR1 SGHTA, CDR2 FQGNSA. The V and J ends lost 1 base and 3 bases respectively, with 12 bases between them. The CDR3 sequence: CASSLDVRQKETQYF. The CDR3 DNA sequence: TGTGCCAGCAGCTTAGATGTAAGACAGAAAGAGACCCAGTACTTC.

This chain connects TRBV11-2 to TRBJ2-5, with D tentatively TRBD2 (6 bases). The germline gives CDR1 SGHAT, CDR2 FQNNGV. The CDR3 contains 14 residues. Trimming shortened V by 6 bases and J by 1 base, and 12 bases separated the two germline ends. The CDR3 is CASRPQLAQETQYF. CDR3 DNA sequence: TGTGCCAGCAGACCCCAACTAGCCCAAGAGACCCAGTACTTC.

Turning to this clonotype: A read error is possible here, since a much larger clone lies one base away. J is TRBJ2-1 and V is TRBV5-1; possibly TRBD1 for D (6 bases). Trimming took off 0 bases at V and 5 bases at J, with 6 bases between the two ends. The CDR3 totals 13 residues. Germline CDR1 reads SGHRS; CDR2 reads YFSETQ. The CDR3 loop is CASSLDRDNEQFF. The CDR3 DNA reads as TGCGCCAGCAGCTTGGACAGGGACAATGAGCAGTTCTTC.

J is TRBJ2-6 and V is TRBV6-5; 8 bases agree with TRBD1. Unmatched junction bases numbered 7, after V lost 3 bases and J lost 3 bases. This CDR3 region has 17 residues. Germline V gives CDR1 MNHEY, CDR2 SVGAGI. CDR3 DNA sequence: TGTGCCAGCAGTTATAGCAGGGGGCTTAATGGGGCCAACGTCCTGACTTTC. This gives the protein CASSYSRGLNGANVLTF.

This clonotype has just a few counts. The chain uses TRBV3-1 and TRBJ2-1; 9 positions agree with TRBD2. The CDR3 has 16 residues. V lost 3 bases, J lost 1 base, and 4 bases stayed unmatched. CDR1 and CDR2 from the germline V gene are LGHDT and YNNKEL (reference sequence). CDR3 sequence: CASSQGGGASYNEQFF. The CDR3 region has the DNA TGTGCCAGCAGCCAGGGCGGGGGGGCTTCCTACAATGAGCAGTTCTTC.

For this clonotype: At one end, the junction sequence differs from germline, possibly due to a read error. J is TRBJ2-7 and V is TRBV18; 7 nucleotides agree with TRBD1. Germline CDR1 and CDR2: KGHSH and LQKENI. CDR3 length equals 14 residues. CDR3 nucleotides: TGTGCTAGCTCACCGACACAGGGGTCCTACGGGCAGTACTTC. Translating it yields CASSPTQGSYGQYF.

The genes are TRBV2 and TRBJ2-1; TRBD1 might be the D (5 bases). The ends were cut back, 7 bases at V and 8 bases at J, with 12 bases in the middle. Germline CDR1 and CDR2: SNHLY and FYNNEI. This CDR3 contains 12 residues. CDR3 region: CASKGLPHEQFF. CDR3 sequence (DNA): TGTGCCAGCAAGGGGCTGCCTCATGAGCAGTTCTTC.

This clonotype appeared a few times. The rearrangement joins TRBV20-1 to TRBJ1-2; TRBD1 matches at 11 bases. Looked up from germline, CDR1 is DFQATT and CDR2 is SNEGSKA (reference sequence). This CDR3 spans 12 amino acids. The trim removed 6 bases at V and 8 bases at J, leaving 5 bases unmatched. CDR3 protein: CSARTGGDGYTF. The CDR3 DNA follows: TGCAGTGCCAGGACAGGGGGCGACGGCTACACCTTC.

The rearrangement uses TRBV7-9 and TRBJ1-2; D is ambiguous. V shed 1 base and J shed 6 bases, with 6 bases lying between them. CDR1 and CDR2 (germline): SEHNR, FQNEAQ (reference sequence). This CDR3 is built from 12 residues. The CDR3 protein is CASSLGPDGYTF. As DNA, the CDR3 is TGTGCCAGCAGCTTAGGGCCGGATGGCTACACCTTC.

This clonotype was counted only a few times. Here the CDR3 DNA reads TGCGCCAGCAGCTTGGGGGCTAGCGGGAGCTACGAGCAGTACTTC. This gives the protein CASSLGASGSYEQYF. V gene TRBV5-1 combines with J gene TRBJ2-7, with TRBD2 identical over 10 bases. The germline V gene encodes CDR1 SGHRS and CDR2 YFSETQ. There are 15 residues in the CDR3. The trim removed 0 bases at V and 3 bases at J, leaving 3 bases unmatched.

This clonotype was picked up many times. V and J are TRBV29-1 and TRBJ1-1; D may be TRBD1 (5 bases). CDR3 length: 10 residues. The germline gives CDR1 SQVTM, CDR2 ANQGSEA. V shed 7 bases and J shed 10 bases, with 13 bases lying between them. The CDR3 region has the DNA TGCAGCGCCACTACAGGTTCAGCTTTCTTT. Translated, it gives CSATTGSAFF.

The sample holds a few counts of this clonotype. The CDR3, as DNA: TGTGCCAGCACCGCTTCCGGGACAGGGGGAAATTCACCCCTCCACTTT. As protein: CASTASGTGGNSPLHF. The chain recombines TRBV9 with TRBJ1-6, with 11 bases that match TRBD1. The CDR3 has 16 residues. The V gene's germline CDR1 is SGDLS and CDR2 YYNGEE. After removal of 6 bases from V and 7 bases from J, the junction contained 9 bases not matched to a gene.

This clonotype was counted between two and nine times. The chain recombines TRBV12-3 or TRBV12-4 with TRBJ2-1; a weak D match, TRBD2 (6 bases). The V gene lost 5 bases and the J gene lost 10 bases, with 9 bases spanning the gap. The length of the CDR3 is 11 residues. CDR3 protein: CASSIGLEQFF. CDR3 coding DNA: TGTGCCAGCAGTATCGGACTAGAGCAGTTCTTC.

V and J are TRBV12-3 or TRBV12-4 and TRBJ2-5; either TRBD1 or TRBD2 may supply D (5 bases each). Trimming took off 1 base at V and 1 base at J, with 7 bases between the two ends. This CDR3 contains 14 residues. The CDR3 region is CASSLGGTQETQYF. The CDR3 coding sequence is TGTGCCAGCAGTTTAGGTGGGACCCAAGAGACCCAGTACTTC.

Only a few counts were recorded for this clonotype. The chain joins TRBV29-1 to TRBJ1-2; TRBD1 agrees at 12 bases. The CDR3 sequence is 16 residues long. Losses at the gene ends were 6 bases for V and 4 bases for J; bases not matched to a gene: 12. Germline CDR1 SQVTM, CDR2 ANQGSEA. The CDR3 nucleotides read TGCAGCGTCACGCGGGGACAGGGGGCTGGTAGCTATGGCTACACCTTC. This encodes CSVTRGQGAGSYGYTF.

This chain links TRBV10-2 with TRBJ2-7, with 7 bases fitting TRBD2. Germline trimming cut 8 bases from V and 1 base from J; bases unmatched to any gene: 8. Germline lookup yields CDR1 WSHSY and CDR2 SAAADI. The CDR3 is 14 residues long. CDR3 nucleotides: TGCGCCAGCGCCCTGGGGACTACTTCCTACGAGCAGTACTTC. Its protein is CASALGTTSYEQYF.

This clonotype was found a few times. The V and J genes are TRBV7-2 and TRBJ2-5; TRBD2 agrees at 11 bases. The J segment lost 5 bases and the V segment lost 5 bases, leaving 4 bases of the junction unmatched. This CDR3 spans 14 amino acids. Germline CDR1 is SGHTA and CDR2 is FQGNSA. The CDR3 DNA reads TGTGCCAGCAGCACAACTAGCGGGGGCGAGACCCAGTACTTC. Translated, it gives CASSTTSGGETQYF.

This clonotype turned up a few times. This chain links TRBV2 with TRBJ1-5; D is unresolved. Per the germline V gene, CDR1 is SNHLY and CDR2 is FYNNEI. V lost 6 bases and J 1 base, leaving 10 bases between the germline ends. This CDR3 has 14 residues. CDR3 loop: CASSERNSNQPQHF. CDR3 nucleotides: TGTGCCAGCAGCGAACGCAACAGCAATCAGCCCCAGCATTTT.

In nucleotides, the CDR3 is TGTGCCAGCAGCCGGAAGGGAGGGAGCGCTGAAGCTTTCTTT. Protein product: CASSRKGGSAEAFF. The rearrangement links TRBV3-1 to TRBJ1-1; unclear D gene. V was cut by 4 bases and J by 6 bases, with 15 bases left in between. The germline gives CDR1 LGHDT, CDR2 YNNKEL (reference sequence). The CDR3 extends over 14 amino acids. The entire variable domain, with the rest obtained from reference TRBV3-1 and TRBJ1-1, is as follows: DTAVSQTPKYLVTQMGNDKSIKCEQNLGHDTMYWYKQDSKKFLKIMFSYNNKELIINETVPNRFSPKSPDKAHLNLHINSLELGDSAVYFCASSRKGGSAEAFFGQGTRLTVV.

This clonotype has a handful of counts. This sequence joins TRBV20-1 and TRBJ2-3; D not certain. V dropped 1 base and J dropped 2 bases, with 4 bases sitting between them. CDR3 size: 12 residues. The germline CDR1 and CDR2 sequences are DFQATT and SNEGSKA (reference sequence). The CDR3 loop is CSARVYTDTQYF. The DNA of the CDR3 is TGCAGTGCTAGAGTGTACACAGATACGCAGTATTTT.

This chain links TRBV18 with TRBJ2-4, with D perhaps TRBD1 (5 bases). The V and J ends lost 1 base and 0 bases respectively, with 13 bases between them. The germline V gene encodes CDR1 KGHSH and CDR2 LQKENI. The CDR3 is made up of 17 amino acids. CDR3 bases: TGTGCCAGCTCACCACGGAGCCAGGGTCTAGCCAAAAACATTCAGTACTTC. Amino acid sequence: CASSPRSQGLAKNIQYF.

This clonotype appeared a few times. The chain joins TRBV6-5 to TRBJ2-4; no clear D gene. V was trimmed by 0 bases and J by 3 bases, leaving 15 bases between them. Germline CDR1 MNHEY, CDR2 SVGAGI. This CDR3 spans 17 amino acids. The CDR3 DNA sequence: TGTGCCAGCAGTTACTCAGACAAGGCAGTAGTCAAAAACATTCAGTACTTC. Translated: CASSYSDKAVVKNIQYF.

V gene TRBV27 combines with J gene TRBJ2-5, with a tentative D call TRBD2 (5 bases). V lost 0 bases and J lost 1, with 12 bases in between. There are 16 residues in the CDR3. Germline V lookup: CDR1 MNHEY, CDR2 SMNVEV (reference sequence). The CDR3 bases are TGTGCCAGCAGTTTATCCCTCCCGGGGTTCCAAGAGACCCAGTACTTC. Residues: CASSLSLPGFQETQYF.

The sample holds a few counts of this clonotype. The genes are TRBV10-3 and TRBJ2-3; a weak D match, TRBD2 (5 bases). V was cut by 6 bases and J by 9 bases, with 16 bases left in between. This CDR3 region has 13 residues. Per the germline V gene, CDR1 is ENHRY and CDR2 is SYGVKD. CDR3 DNA: TGTGCCATCAGGGAGGCTCTCGATCCGACGCAGTATTTT. It is translated as CAIREALDPTQYF.